This T cell receptor (beta chain) emerged from a study of cytotoxic CD8 clonotypes in ibrutinib-treated CLL. Study findings and constraints: Clonality was higher at baseline than in age-matched healthy donors and tracked circulating CD8+ T-cell counts.

Here immunoSEQ multiplex PCR was the method, and the copy in TCRdb shows in-frame clones only, minus some. This table has roughly 250,000 clones, roughly 74% appearing once. Remarks on this clone: No antigen is known for it.

V was cut by 0 bases and J by 5 bases, with 10 bases left in between. The CDR3 contains 14 residues. Germline CDR1 reads SGDLS; CDR2 reads YYNGEE. Sequenced material: PBMCs, taken after 24 months of ibrutinib treatment. This receptor was obtained from a human donor with chronic lymphocytic leukemia. The chain combines TRBV9 with TRBJ2-3; D might be TRBD1 or TRBD2, each matching 5 bases. The CDR3 region has the DNA TGTGCCAGCAGCGTAGGGCAGGGAGTAGATACGCAGTATTTT. Translating gives CASSVGQGVDTQYF. The variable domain in full, completed from reference TRBV9 and TRBJ2-3, reads DSGVTQTPKHLITATGQRVTLRCSPRSGDLSVYWYQQSLDQGLQFLIQYYNGEERAKGNILERFSAQQFPDLHSELNLSSLELGDSALYFCASSVGQGVDTQYFGPGTRLTVL.